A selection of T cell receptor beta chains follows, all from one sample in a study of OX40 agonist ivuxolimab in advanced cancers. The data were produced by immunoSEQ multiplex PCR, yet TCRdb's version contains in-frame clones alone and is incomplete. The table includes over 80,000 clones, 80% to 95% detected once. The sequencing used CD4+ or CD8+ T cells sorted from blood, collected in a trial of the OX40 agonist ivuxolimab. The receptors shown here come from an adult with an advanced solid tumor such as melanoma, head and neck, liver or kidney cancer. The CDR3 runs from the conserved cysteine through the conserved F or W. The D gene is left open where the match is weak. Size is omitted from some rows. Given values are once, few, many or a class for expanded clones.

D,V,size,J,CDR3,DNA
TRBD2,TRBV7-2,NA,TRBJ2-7,CASSASGRLGEQYF,TGTGCCAGCAGCGCTAGCGGGAGGTTAGGCGAGCAGTACTTC
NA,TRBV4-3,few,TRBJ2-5,CASSQARGRETQYF,TGCGCCAGCAGCCAAGCAAGGGGCAGGGAGACCCAGTACTTC
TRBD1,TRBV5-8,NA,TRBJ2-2,CASSLGQGFTGELFF,TGTGCCAGCAGCTTGGGACAGGGGTTTACCGGGGAGCTGTTTTTT
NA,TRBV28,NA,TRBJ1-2,CASSTYRDGYTF,TGTGCCAGCAGTACCTACAGGGATGGCTACACCTTC
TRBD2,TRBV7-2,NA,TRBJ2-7,CASSLRSSGTYEQYF,TGTGCCAGCAGCTTACGATCTAGCGGTACCTACGAGCAGTACTTC
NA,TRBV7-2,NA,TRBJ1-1,CASSLRSGEGGEAFF,TGTGCCAGCAGCTTACGGTCGGGGGAAGGGGGTGAAGCTTTCTTT
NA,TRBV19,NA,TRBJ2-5,CASSASGRETQYF,TGTGCCAGTAGTGCATCAGGGAGGGAGACCCAGTACTTC
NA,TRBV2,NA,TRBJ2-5,CASRGYSGQETQYF,TGTGCCAGCAGAGGCTACAGCGGGCAAGAGACCCAGTACTTC
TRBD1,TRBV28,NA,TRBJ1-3,CASSQGVWNTIYF,TGTGCCAGCAGTCAGGGGGTCTGGAACACCATATATTTT
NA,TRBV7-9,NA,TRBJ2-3,CASSFSGATTDTQYF,TGTGCCAGCAGCTTTAGCGGAGCAACCACAGATACGCAGTATTTT
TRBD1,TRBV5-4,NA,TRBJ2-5,CASSLGQGGETQYF,TGTGCCAGCAGCCTGGGACAGGGGGGAGAGACCCAGTACTTC
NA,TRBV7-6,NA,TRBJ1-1,CASSHNRNTEAFF,TGTGCCAGCAGTCATAACAGGAACACTGAAGCTTTCTTT
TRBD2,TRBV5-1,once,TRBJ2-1,CASSLGRTSGYNEQFF,TGCGCCAGCAGCTTGGGGCGGACTAGCGGTTACAATGAGCAGTTCTTC
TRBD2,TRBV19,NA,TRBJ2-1,CASRGLAGAIEQFF,TGTGCCAGTAGGGGACTAGCGGGAGCAATTGAGCAGTTCTTC
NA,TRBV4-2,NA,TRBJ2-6,CASSQASAISGANVLTF,TGTGCCAGCAGCCAAGCTTCAGCTATCTCTGGGGCCAACGTCCTGACTTTC
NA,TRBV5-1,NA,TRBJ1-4,CASKQPSGEKLFF,TGCGCCAGCAAACAGCCCAGTGGTGAAAAACTGTTTTTT
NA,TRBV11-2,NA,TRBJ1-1,CASRNTEAFF,TGTGCCAGCAGAAACACTGAAGCTTTCTTT
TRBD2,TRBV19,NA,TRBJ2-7,CASSIDGGSPYEQYF,TGTGCCAGTAGTATAGACGGCGGGAGCCCCTACGAGCAGTACTTC
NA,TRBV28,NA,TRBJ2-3,CASSLWSGTSTDTQYF,TGTGCCAGCAGTTTATGGTCGGGGACTAGCACAGATACGCAGTATTTT
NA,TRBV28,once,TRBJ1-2,CASSLFVQAIYTF,TGTGCCAGCAGTTTATTCGTGCAGGCGATCTACACCTTC
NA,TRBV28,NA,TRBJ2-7,CASTLASRTYEQYF,TGTGCCAGCACCCTCGCTAGCCGCACCTACGAGCAGTACTTC
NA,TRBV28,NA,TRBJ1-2,CASSPPSGVQTNYGYTF,TGTGCCAGCAGTCCCCCCTCCGGGGTACAAACTAACTATGGCTACACCTTC
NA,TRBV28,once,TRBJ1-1,CASNEDLNTEAFF,TGTGCCAGCAACGAGGACTTGAACACTGAAGCTTTCTTT
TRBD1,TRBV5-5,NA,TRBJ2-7,CASSLAQGAAYEQYF,TGTGCCAGCAGCTTGGCTCAGGGGGCAGCGTACGAGCAGTACTTC
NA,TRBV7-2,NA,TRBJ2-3,CASTFVGGGRTDTQYF,TGTGCCAGCACGTTCGTAGGGGGAGGGCGCACAGATACGCAGTATTTT
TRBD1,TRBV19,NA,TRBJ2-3,CASSFGTGSTDTQYF,TGTGCCAGTAGCTTTGGGACAGGGTCCACAGATACGCAGTATTTT
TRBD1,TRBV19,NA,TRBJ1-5,CASRTQGNQPQHF,TGTGCCAGTAGAACACAGGGGAATCAGCCCCAGCATTTT
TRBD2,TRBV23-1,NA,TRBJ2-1,CASVSGGSYNEQFF,TGCGCCAGTGTTAGCGGGGGCTCCTACAATGAGCAGTTCTTC
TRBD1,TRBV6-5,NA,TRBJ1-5,CASSSGTGGGGQPQHF,TGTGCCAGCAGTTCCGGGACAGGGGGCGGTGGTCAGCCCCAGCATTTT
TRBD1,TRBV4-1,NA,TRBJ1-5,CASSKGDRDNQPQHF,TGCGCCAGCAGCAAAGGAGACAGGGACAATCAGCCCCAGCATTTT
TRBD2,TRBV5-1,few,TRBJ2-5,CASSRWGGGQETQYF,TGCGCCAGCAGCCGCTGGGGGGGAGGACAAGAGACCCAGTACTTC
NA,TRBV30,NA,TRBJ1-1,CAWSRKAGIAEAFF,TGTGCCTGGAGTCGAAAGGCGGGGATCGCTGAAGCTTTCTTT
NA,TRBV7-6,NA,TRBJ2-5,CASSRRGGGETQYF,TGTGCCAGCAGCCGCAGGGGGGGTGGAGAGACCCAGTACTTC
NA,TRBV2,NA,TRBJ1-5,CASKEGVGQPQHF,TGTGCCAGCAAGGAGGGGGTGGGTCAGCCCCAGCATTTT
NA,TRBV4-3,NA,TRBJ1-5,CASSQEWQGRGQPQHF,TGCGCCAGCAGCCAAGAATGGCAGGGCCGAGGTCAGCCCCAGCATTTT
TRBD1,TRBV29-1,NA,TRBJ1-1,CSGVDRSMNTEAFF,TGCAGCGGTGTGGACAGGTCCATGAACACTGAAGCTTTCTTT
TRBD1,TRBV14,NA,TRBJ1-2,CASSQGQGAILTGYTF,TGTGCCAGCAGCCAAGGACAGGGGGCAATTCTTACTGGCTACACCTTC
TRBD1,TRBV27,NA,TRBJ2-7,CASSTGGEQYF,TGTGCCAGCAGTACAGGGGGCGAGCAGTACTTC
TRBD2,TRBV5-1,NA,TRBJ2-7,CASSLEGLAVPYEQYF,TGCGCCAGCAGCTTGGAGGGACTAGCGGTGCCCTACGAGCAGTACTTC
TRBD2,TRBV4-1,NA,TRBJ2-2,CASSQGGLAGVGTGELFF,TGCGCCAGCAGCCAAGGGGGACTAGCGGGAGTCGGCACCGGGGAGCTGTTTTTT
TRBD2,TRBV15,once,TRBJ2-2,CATSRGSGRGTGELFF,TGTGCCACCAGCAGAGGTAGCGGGAGGGGAACCGGGGAGCTGTTTTTT
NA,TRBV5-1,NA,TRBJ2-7,CASSPELSTYEQYF,TGCGCCAGCAGCCCTGAACTATCGACCTACGAGCAGTACTTC
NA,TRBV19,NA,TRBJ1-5,CASSPQMNQPQHF,TGTGCCAGTAGTCCGCAGATGAATCAGCCCCAGCATTTT
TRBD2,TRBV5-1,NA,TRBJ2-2,CASSLSSGSGTGELFF,TGCGCCAGCAGCCTCTCCAGCGGGAGCGGTACCGGGGAGCTGTTTTTT
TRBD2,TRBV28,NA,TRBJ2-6,CASRSTSGTGGANVLTF,TGTGCCAGCAGATCAACTAGCGGAACAGGTGGGGCCAACGTCCTGACTTTC
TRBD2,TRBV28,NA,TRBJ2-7,CASSHRTSGYEQYF,TGTGCCAGCAGTCACAGGACTAGCGGGTACGAGCAGTACTTC
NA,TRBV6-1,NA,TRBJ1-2,CASRLTDSNYGYTF,TGTGCCAGCAGATTGACGGATTCTAACTATGGCTACACCTTC
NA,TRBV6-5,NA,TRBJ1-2,CASSESPANYGYTF,TGTGCCAGCAGTGAAAGTCCGGCTAACTATGGCTACACCTTC
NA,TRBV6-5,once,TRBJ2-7,CASCRGTAAYEQYF,TGTGCCAGCTGCCGCGGGACGGCCGCCTACGAGCAGTACTTC
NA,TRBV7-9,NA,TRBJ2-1,CASSPGLPDGEQFF,TGTGCCAGCAGCCCGGGACTTCCTGACGGTGAGCAGTTCTTC
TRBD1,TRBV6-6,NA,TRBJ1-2,CASSYIGRGTNYGYTF,TGTGCCAGCAGTTACATCGGCAGGGGGACTAACTATGGCTACACCTTC
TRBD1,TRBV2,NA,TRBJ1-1,CASSGTGGALGEAFF,TGTGCCAGCAGCGGGACAGGGGGGGCTTTGGGTGAAGCTTTCTTT